The 30 T cell receptor beta chains below were found in one sample sequenced in a study of tumor and adjacent non-tumor tissue in lung cancer. The library came from three nested PCR rounds adapted from ARM-PCR protocols. TCRdb used MiXCR to reprocess the multiplex PCR reads, holding one entry per CDR3 protein. Of 200,000 to 250,000 distinct CDR3 sequences in the sample, 60% to 75% were seen once. No cell sorting was done before RNA was extracted from the tissue. Sequenced material: lung tumor tissue. These receptors originate from a man aged 60 to 69 with non-small cell lung cancer.

This rearrangement joins TRBV30 to TRBJ2-5, with D tentatively TRBD2 (6 bases). The CDR3 consists of 14 residues. V dropped 2 bases and J dropped 3 bases, with 13 bases sitting between them. Looked up from germline, CDR1 is GTSNPN and CDR2 is SVGIG (reference sequence). This CDR3 is CAWSTTWGEETQYF. The CDR3 coding sequence is TGTGCCTGGAGTACGACCTGGGGGGAAGAGACCCAGTACTTC.

With regard to this clonotype: Germline and junction disagree at one end, which may indicate a read error. This chain uses TRBV11-3 with TRBJ2-7; TRBD1 matches at 7 bases. Germline V CDR1 and CDR2: SGHNT, YENEEA. The CDR3 covers 15 residues. The chain's CDR3 is CANSLEGAGGYGQYF. The CDR3, as DNA: TGTGCCAACAGCTTAGAGGGGGCAGGGGGTTACGGGCAGTACTTC.

A remark on this clonotype: Because it lacks the conserved phenylalanine or tryptophan at the end, this CDR3 is likely a read error. The CDR3 DNA sequence: TGTGCCAGCAGCATAGAGGGGATGAACACTGAAGCTTTCTCT. Its translation: CASSIEGMNTEAFS. The rearrangement links TRBV11-1 to TRBJ1-1; D is possibly TRBD1 (5 bases). V was shortened by 5 bases and J by 0 bases, with 10 bases between the two germline ends. This CDR3 region has 14 residues. Per germline, CDR1 SGHAT and CDR2 FQDESV (reference sequence).

The CDR3 region is CSWNEDRRYDGAFF. The CDR3 DNA follows: TGCAGCTGGAACGAGGACAGGCGATATGACGGAGCTTTCTTT. V is TRBV29-1 and J is TRBJ1-1; 7 nucleotides align to TRBD1. The CDR3 extends over 14 amino acids. Germline V lookup: CDR1 SQVTM, CDR2 ANQGSEA. V was pared by 8 bases and J by 10 bases, with 19 bases of the junction left unmatched.

This clonotype was counted at least ten times. The chain uses TRBV5-6 and TRBJ1-5, with D unresolved. This CDR3 is built from 16 residues. Germline V gene lookup returns CDR1 SGHDT and CDR2 YYEEEE. V lost 1 base to trimming and J lost 5 bases, with 16 bases between them. CDR3 DNA: TGTGCCAGCAGCTTGTATCGGAGGCTCGGGGATCAGCCCCAGCATTTT. This translates into CASSLYRRLGDQPQHF.

On this clonotype itself: Given a much more abundant clone one base away, this may be a read error. This chain joins TRBV20-1 and TRBJ1-4; D not certain. The germline gives CDR1 DFQATT, CDR2 SNEGSKA (reference sequence). CDR3 length: 12 amino acids. The CDR3 loop reads CGGRWGNEKLFF. CDR3 bases: TGCGGTGGGAGGTGGGGAAATGAAAAACTGTTTTTT.

Comments on this clonotype: The junction does not match germline at one end; this may be a read error. The V and J genes are TRBV11-2 and TRBJ1-6; D remains unclear. Germline V gene data show CDR1 as SGHAT and CDR2 as FQNNGV. This CDR3 region has 14 residues. This CDR3 is CASIFGVGNSSLHF. Written as DNA, the CDR3 is TGTGCCAGCATCTTTGGGGTGGGGAATTCATCCCTCCACTTT.

This clonotype was counted a few times. Compared with germline, one end of the junction differs, possibly owing to a read error. This rearrangement joins TRBV4-2 to TRBJ2-5; the match to TRBD2 covers 12 bases. The V gene's germline CDR1 is LGHNA and CDR2 YNFKEQ. The CDR3 loop spans 17 amino acids. In nucleotides, the CDR3 is TGTGTCAGCAGCCAAGCGGCTAGCGGGGGGGCCGAAGAGACCCAGTACTTC. Its translation: CVSSQAASGGAEETQYF.

Of note for this clonotype: One junction end disagrees with the germline gene, perhaps due to a read error. The rearrangement uses TRBV6-7 and TRBJ2-1; 10 bases map to TRBD2. TRBV6-7 qualifies as an ORF whose function is uncertain. The CDR3 spans 21 residues. In DNA, the CDR3 is TGTGTCAGCAGTTACTCGATAGCGGGAGGCCATCCCAAACAGCCCTACAATGAGCAGTTCTTC. Translated, it gives CVSSYSIAGGHPKQPYNEQFF.

The rearrangement uses TRBV28 and TRBJ1-2; maybe TRBD1 (5 bases). Germline values: CDR1 MDHEN, CDR2 SYDVKM. The CDR3 extends over 13 amino acids. The CDR3 nucleotides are TGTGTCAACAGGCTTACAGGACCCTATGGCTACACCTTC. It yields the protein CVNRLTGPYGYTF.

This clonotype is a singleton in its sample. V is TRBV28 and J is TRBJ1-5, with TRBD1 identical over 12 bases. V lost 7 bases to trimming and J lost 2 bases; unmatched junction nucleotides: 3. CDR1 and CDR2 from the germline V gene are MDHEN and SYDVKM. The CDR3 loop spans 15 amino acids. CDR3 DNA sequence: TGTGCCAGCAAAGGGACAGGGGGCGGCAATCAGCCCCAGCATTTT. It translates to CASKGTGGGNQPQHF.

Details on this clonotype: A much larger clone differs from this one at a single base, so this may be a read error. This chain links TRBV30 with TRBJ2-3; no clear D gene. V dropped 0 bases and J dropped 11 bases, with 9 bases sitting between them. CDR3 length: 11 residues. The V gene's germline CDR1 is GTSNPN and CDR2 SVGIG (reference sequence). CDR3 nucleotide sequence: TGTGCCTGGAGTGTCCAGTTAGGGCAGTATTTT. This translates into CAWSVQLGQYF.

A word on this clonotype: A read error may produce the germline difference seen at one junction end. V usage is TRBV30 and J usage is TRBJ1-2, with 9 bases matching TRBD1. This CDR3 contains 14 residues. Germline V gene data show CDR1 as GTSNPN and CDR2 as SVGIG (reference sequence). CDR3 protein: CAWSVGQGVYDYTF. The CDR3 region has the DNA TGTGCCTGGAGTGTGGGACAGGGTGTATATGACTACACCTTC.

This clonotype was counted at least ten times. In DNA, the CDR3 is TGCGCCAGCAGCCAAGATAAGGGTAGCGGGAGATCTGGGGCCAACGTCCTGACTTTC. Protein: CASSQDKGSGRSGANVLTF. The rearrangement uses TRBV4-1 and TRBJ2-6; 9 nucleotides align to TRBD2. Trimming cost V 0 bases and J 1 base; bases outside gene matches: 7. Looked up from germline, CDR1 is MGHRA and CDR2 is YSYEKL. There are 19 residues in the CDR3.

The gene calls are TRBV11-2 and TRBJ2-7; 7 bases align to TRBD2. Germline V CDR1 and CDR2: SGHAT, FQNNGV. The V segment lost 5 bases and the J segment 3 bases; nucleotides outside the gene matches: 7. The CDR3 spans 14 residues. The CDR3 spells CASSPGTNHYEQYF. The CDR3 DNA sequence: TGTGCCAGCAGCCCCGGGACTAACCACTACGAGCAGTACTTC.

As to this clonotype: This sequence may be a read error, since a much larger clone differs from it by one base. This rearrangement joins TRBV28 to TRBJ2-1, with D perhaps matching TRBD2 (5 bases). Trimming removed 2 bases from V and 9 bases from J, with 11 bases in between. The CDR3 extends over 13 amino acids. Germline V lookup: CDR1 MDHEN, CDR2 SYDVKM. In nucleotides, the CDR3 is TGTGCCAGCAGTTTAGGATACCGGGGTGAGCAGTTCTTC. Translated: CASSLGYRGEQFF. Full variable domain (remainder filled in from reference TRBV28 and TRBJ2-1): DVKVTQSSRYLVKRTGEKVFLECVQDMDHENMFWYRQDPGLGLRLIYFSYDVKMKEKGDIPEGYSVSREKKERFSLILESASTNQTSMYLCASSLGYRGEQFFGPGTRLTVL.

This clonotype was found many times. V is TRBV20-1 and J is TRBJ2-5; D gene unclear. Germline V CDR1 and CDR2: DFQATT, SNEGSKA (reference sequence). CDR3 length: 12 amino acids. V lost 0 bases and J 7 bases, leaving 9 bases between the germline ends. In nucleotides, the CDR3 is TGCAGTGCTAGAGATTCCTGGCGGACCCAGTACTTC. It translates to CSARDSWRTQYF.

A single count supports this clonotype. The V call is TRBV11-2, the J call TRBJ1-1; tentatively, D is TRBD1 (5 bases). The ends were cut back, 2 bases at V and 5 bases at J, with 24 bases in the middle. Per the germline V gene, CDR1 is SGHAT and CDR2 is FQNNGV. This CDR3 region has 18 residues. The CDR3, as DNA: TGTGCCAGCAGCTTATCATCGTCAAGGACGGGGCTAAAGACTGAAGCTTTCTTT. This sequence encodes CASSLSSSRTGLKTEAFF.

Note on this clonotype: An end of the junction differs from the germline gene, which may be a read error. CDR3 DNA: TGCGCCAGCAGCCGCCAGACAGGGCCGCAAGAGACCCAGTATTTC. Translation: CASSRQTGPQETQYF. This chain connects TRBV4-3 to TRBJ2-5; 7 nucleotides line up with TRBD1. Germline V gene data show CDR1 as LGHNA and CDR2 as YSLEER. CDR3 length: 15 residues.

This clonotype was seen at least ten times. This chain joins TRBV6-5 and TRBJ1-2; D gene ambiguous. The CDR3 extends over 13 amino acids. Looked up from germline, CDR1 is MNHEY and CDR2 is SVGAGI. Trimming pared 4 bases from V and 8 bases from J, leaving 14 bases between. The CDR3 sequence: CASSSTNRRGYTF. The CDR3 region has the DNA TGTGCCAGCAGTTCAACTAATCGGAGGGGCTACACCTTC.

Regarding this clonotype: The germline gene is not matched at one end of the junction; a read error may be the cause. The chain links TRBV7-8 to TRBJ2-2, with 12 bases aligning to TRBD2. Germline-derived CDR1 and CDR2 are SGHVS and FQNEAQ. The CDR3 covers 16 residues. The CDR3: CASPTSGGPNIGELFF. CDR3 DNA sequence: TGTGCCAGCCCGACTAGCGGGGGCCCGAACATCGGGGAGCTGTTTTTT. Looking up the rest from reference TRBV7-8 and TRBJ2-2 gives the full variable domain: GAGVSQSPRYKVAKRGQDVALRCDPISGHVSLFWYQQALGQGPEFLTYFQNEAQLDKSGLPSDRFFAERPEGSVSTLKIQRTQQEDSAVYLCASPTSGGPNIGELFFGEGSRLTVL.

As for this clonotype: A much larger clonotype is one base distant, so this may be a read error. The chain carries TRBV29-1 and TRBJ2-4, with TRBD2 identical over 9 bases. The germline CDR1 and CDR2 sequences are SQVTM and ANQGSEA. This CDR3 spans 18 amino acids. The CDR3 DNA is TGCATCGTCCCGCTGCGGGGGGGAGCGGGGGGTTCGGGAAACATTCAGTACTTC. Amino acid sequence: CIVPLRGGAGGSGNIQYF.

This clonotype was detected only a few times. The V gene is TRBV10-1, the J gene TRBJ2-5; TRBD2 agrees at 14 bases. Germline CDR1 is WNHNN and CDR2 is SYGVQD (reference sequence). The J segment lost 4 bases and the V segment lost 0 bases, leaving 1 base of the junction unmatched. CDR3 length equals 16 residues. DNA for the CDR3: TGCGCCAGCAGTGAGTCGACTAGCGGGAGGGGAGAGACCCAGTACTTC. Translation gives CASSESTSGRGETQYF.

The rearrangement joins TRBV6-6 to TRBJ2-5, with D maybe TRBD2 (6 bases). The germline V and J ends were trimmed by 2 bases and 0 bases, with 28 bases remaining between them. The CDR3 is 21 amino acids. Germline lookup yields CDR1 MNHNY and CDR2 SVGAGI (reference sequence). This chain's CDR3 is CASSYPLRSSGLLGDQETQYF. The CDR3, as DNA: TGTGCCAGCAGTTACCCCCTTCGAAGCAGCGGGCTACTAGGGGACCAAGAGACCCAGTACTTC.

This clonotype was counted once. Sequence at one end of the junction differs from germline and may be a read error. The chain couples TRBV19 to TRBJ1-5; no definite D call. Germline lookup yields CDR1 LNHDA and CDR2 SQIVND (reference sequence). This CDR3 has 14 amino acids. In nucleotides, the CDR3 is TGTGCCAGTACCTCCCAAGGAGATTCTCAGCTCCAGCATTTT. Its protein product is CASTSQGDSQLQHF.

This clonotype was picked up a small number of times. The V gene is TRBV6-6, the J gene TRBJ2-7, with 15 bases identical to TRBD2. V gave up 5 bases and J gave up 2 bases; unmatched junction bases: 10. CDR3 size: 18 residues. Germline V lookup: CDR1 MNHNY, CDR2 SVGAGI (reference sequence). CDR3 protein: CASSDIGTSGRYTYEQYF. The CDR3 DNA reads TGTGCCAGCAGTGATATCGGGACTAGCGGGAGGTACACCTACGAGCAGTACTTC.

As to this clonotype: A junction end diverges from the germline sequence, so it may reflect a read error. This chain connects TRBV12-3 or TRBV12-4 to TRBJ2-5; TRBD2 agrees at 7 bases. The CDR3 covers 14 residues. The DNA for the CDR3 is TGTGCCAGCAGTAGCCCAGCGGGACTGGAGACCCGGTACTTC. As protein: CASSSPAGLETRYF.

On this clonotype: A much larger clone lies one base from this, so it may be a read error. The chain carries TRBV20-1 and TRBJ1-6; TRBD1 might be the D (5 bases). There are 13 residues in the CDR3. V lost 8 bases and J lost 5, with 13 bases in between. The germline CDR1 and CDR2 sequences are DFQATT and SNEGSKA (reference sequence). The CDR3 loop reads CSTQDTNNSPLHF. CDR3 nucleotide sequence: TGCAGTACTCAGGACACGAATAATTCACCCCTCCACTTT.

Points on this clonotype: One junction end does not reproduce the germline sequence, and a read error may be involved. The CDR3 bases are TGTGCCAGCAACTCTTCGACTAGCGGCTCTAGGGCCAACGTCCTGACTTTC. This encodes CASNSSTSGSRANVLTF. J is TRBJ2-6 and V is TRBV5-4; TRBD2 matches 9 bases. The CDR3 is 17 residues long. CDR1 and CDR2 from the germline V gene are SGHNT and YYREEE (reference sequence).

The chain employs TRBV11-2 and TRBJ1-5; TRBD1 matches 7 bases. The CDR3 has 13 residues. Germline CDR1 and CDR2: SGHAT and FQNNGV. The ends lost 9 bases at V and 9 bases at J; junction bases unmatched: 11. CDR3 loop: CARSSRQGRPQHF. The CDR3 region has the DNA TGTGCCAGAAGCAGTAGACAGGGTCGGCCCCAGCATTTT.